One and the same sample provided the 27 T cell receptor beta chains below, sequenced in a study of human versus mouse CDR3 diversity and MHC coevolution. Profiled with immunoSEQ multiplex PCR; TCRdb holds only in-frame clones, not every one. The sample includes some 80,000 clones, around 93% of them seen just once. Sequenced: naive CD4+ T cells from blood. The subset denotes: CD45RO-negative CD62L-positive naive CD4 T cells. Every receptor here comes from a person aged 30 to 70 in good health.

The genes are TRBV4-1 and TRBJ1-4; D is possibly TRBD1 (6 bases). The CDR3 is made up of 16 amino acids. The ends were cut back, 0 bases at V and 4 bases at J, with 12 bases in the middle. Germline V gene data show CDR1 as MGHRA and CDR2 as YSYEKL. This chain's CDR3 is CASSQERTGINEKLFF. In nucleotides, the CDR3 is TGCGCCAGCAGCCAAGAGCGAACAGGGATTAATGAAAAACTGTTTTTT.

This clone was detected once. CDR3 in amino acids: CASSFPSGGASYNEQFF. The CDR3, as DNA: TGTGCCAGCAGCTTTCCTAGCGGGGGGGCCTCCTACAATGAGCAGTTCTTC. The chain has TRBV5-4 and TRBJ2-1, with 12 bases fitting TRBD2. The CDR3 runs to 17 residues. V trimming: 2 bases; J trimming: 0 bases; junction bases outside the gene matches: 3. Germline values: CDR1 SGHNT, CDR2 YYREEE (reference sequence).

This chain joins TRBV15 and TRBJ2-1; maybe TRBD2 (5 bases). In germline, CDR1 is LNHNV, CDR2 YYDKDF (reference sequence). V lost 1 base and J lost 8, with 21 bases in between. The CDR3 has 17 amino acids. As DNA, the CDR3 is TGTGCCACCAGCAGAGCCCCGAGGGCGGCGGTCCTCGATGAGCAGTTCTTC. Translation gives CATSRAPRAAVLDEQFF.

CDR3 sequence: CASSLVRQGSSGNTIYF. The CDR3 nucleotides are TGTGCCAGCAGCTTGGTTCGACAGGGGAGCTCTGGAAACACCATATATTTT. The J gene is TRBJ1-3, the V gene TRBV5-4; 8 nucleotides agree with TRBD1. The V gene's germline CDR1 is SGHNT and CDR2 YYREEE (reference sequence). With 0 bases clipped from V and 0 bases from J, the junction kept 5 bases outside the gene matches. The CDR3 loop spans 17 amino acids. Complete variable domain (other parts from reference TRBV5-4 and TRBJ1-3): ETGVTQSPTHLIKTRGQQVTLRCSSQSGHNTVSWYQQALGQGPQFIFQYYREEENGRGNFPPRFSGLQFPNYSSELNVNALELDDSALYLCASSLVRQGSSGNTIYFGEGSWLTVV.

The chain has TRBV6-8 and TRBJ2-7; 7 bases agree with TRBD1. The CDR3 extends over 14 amino acids. CDR1 and CDR2 (germline): MNHGY, SAAAGT. With 11 bases clipped from V and 3 bases from J, the junction kept 13 bases outside the gene matches. This CDR3 reads CARSARQGVYEQYF. In DNA form, the CDR3 reads TGTGCCCGCTCAGCGAGACAGGGCGTCTACGAGCAGTACTTC.

The CDR3 loop is CAWSVRGRYTF. DNA of the CDR3: TGTGCCTGGAGTGTACGGGGGAGATACACCTTC. The chain couples TRBV30 to TRBJ1-2; maybe TRBD1 (5 bases). Germline lookup yields CDR1 GTSNPN and CDR2 SVGIG (reference sequence). V was shortened by 0 bases and J by 11 bases, with 10 bases between the two germline ends. The CDR3 runs 11 residues.

The chain joins TRBV2 to TRBJ2-1; 8 bases line up with TRBD2. V lost 8 bases, J lost 8 bases, and 8 bases stayed unmatched. Germline CDR1 is SNHLY and CDR2 is FYNNEI. The length of the CDR3 is 13 residues. The CDR3 region has the DNA TGTGCCAGCCAATTTCGGGAGGGCGATGAGCAGTTCTTC. It specifies CASQFREGDEQFF.

This chain links TRBV28 with TRBJ2-7, with 16 bases aligning to TRBD2. V lost 7 bases, J lost 4 bases, and 10 bases stayed unmatched. CDR3 length: 17 amino acids. Per the germline V gene, CDR1 is MDHEN and CDR2 is SYDVKM. CDR3 in DNA: TGTGCCAGCACCGGGACTAGCGGGGGGGAACTGCTTTACGAGCAGTACTTC. Amino acid sequence: CASTGTSGGELLYEQYF.

The chain joins TRBV5-1 to TRBJ2-5, with D tentatively TRBD1 (5 bases). The CDR3 length is 15 residues. From germline, CDR1 is SGHRS and CDR2 YFSETQ. Trimming left V 0 bases short and J 1 base short, with 10 bases between. The CDR3 region is CASSLGGSSQETQYF. In DNA form, the CDR3 reads TGCGCCAGCAGCTTGGGGGGCAGTTCCCAAGAGACCCAGTACTTC.

The gene calls are TRBV6-1 and TRBJ2-1; 10 bases fit TRBD2. The junction had 6 bases not matched to a gene; V was cut back by 7 bases and J by 6 bases. This CDR3 comprises 14 residues. Germline lookup yields CDR1 MNHNS and CDR2 SASEGT. The CDR3 region has the DNA TGTGCCAGCAAGCTAGCGGGAGATTCCAATGAGCAGTTCTTC. Its protein product is CASKLAGDSNEQFF.

The rearrangement joins TRBV4-2 to TRBJ2-3; 9 nucleotides line up with TRBD2. The CDR3 has 17 residues. Germline CDR1 is LGHNA and CDR2 is YNFKEQ. Germline trimming cut 3 bases from V and 3 bases from J; bases unmatched to any gene: 10. CDR3 region: CASSQGTSGQRTDTQYF. For the CDR3, the DNA is TGTGCCAGCAGCCAGGGAACTAGCGGGCAAAGGACAGATACGCAGTATTTT.

The genes are TRBV5-1 and TRBJ2-1, with 7 bases aligning to TRBD2. CDR1 and CDR2 (germline): SGHRS, YFSETQ. The CDR3 has 13 residues. V dropped 4 bases and J dropped 7; count of bases not matched to a gene: 5. Here the CDR3 reads CASSLADLNEQFF. The CDR3 bases are TGCGCCAGCAGCCTAGCGGATCTTAATGAGCAGTTCTTC.

The CDR3 DNA sequence: TGTGCCAGCAGTTTCGCGGGGGTTTGGGGCAATGAGCAGTTCTTC. It is translated as CASSFAGVWGNEQFF. The chain recombines TRBV28 with TRBJ2-1; 7 bases line up with TRBD2. With V trimmed by 3 bases and J by 6 bases, 8 bases remained unmatched. CDR1 is MDHEN and CDR2 is SYDVKM in the germline V gene. The CDR3 sequence is 15 residues long. Using reference TRBV28 and TRBJ2-1 for the parts outside the CDR3, the full variable domain is DVKVTQSSRYLVKRTGEKVFLECVQDMDHENMFWYRQDPGLGLRLIYFSYDVKMKEKGDIPEGYSVSREKKERFSLILESASTNQTSMYLCASSFAGVWGNEQFFGPGTRLTVL.

V usage is TRBV7-9 and J usage is TRBJ1-6; 7 bases line up with TRBD1. Germline V gives CDR1 SEHNR, CDR2 FQNEAQ (reference sequence). This CDR3 is built from 16 residues. With 1 base clipped from V and 10 bases from J, the junction kept 10 bases outside the gene matches. CDR3 sequence reads: CASSLGDSLRGSPLHF. The CDR3 DNA follows: TGTGCCAGCAGCTTAGGGGACAGCCTTAGGGGGTCACCCCTCCACTTT.

V and J are TRBV4-1 and TRBJ2-3; 8 nucleotides match TRBD2. CDR1 and CDR2 (germline): MGHRA, YSYEKL. This CDR3 is 17 amino acids long. The V gene end was trimmed by 1 base and the J gene end by 0 bases; junction bases not matched to a gene: 6. The CDR3, as DNA: TGCGCCAGCAGCCAAGGTCCCAAGCGGGGGAGCACAGATACGCAGTATTTT. Amino acid sequence: CASSQGPKRGSTDTQYF.

This chain uses TRBV5-1 with TRBJ1-5; D gene uncertain. The CDR3 totals 15 residues. Between the trimmed V and J ends, which lost 1 base and 1 base, there was a span of 9 bases. Germline CDR1 is SGHRS and CDR2 is YFSETQ. CDR3 residues: CASSLLGQSNQPQHF. For the CDR3, the DNA is TGCGCCAGCAGCTTGTTGGGCCAGAGCAATCAGCCCCAGCATTTT.

On this clone itself: Other nucleotide sequences from this sample produce the same CDR3. The rearrangement uses TRBV5-4 and TRBJ2-1; D perhaps matches TRBD1 (6 bases). CDR3 size: 12 residues. V was trimmed by 4 bases and J by 8 bases, leaving 10 bases between them. Germline-derived CDR1 and CDR2 are SGHNT and YYREEE (reference sequence). For the CDR3, the DNA is TGTGCCAGCAGCGAACAGGGCTATGAGCAGTTCTTC. Translating gives CASSEQGYEQFF.

This sequence joins TRBV19 and TRBJ1-4, with D possibly TRBD1 on 6 matching bases. Germline V CDR1 and CDR2: LNHDA, SQIVND (reference sequence). The V end was cut by 4 bases, the J end by 4 bases, with 10 bases between. CDR3 size: 14 residues. As DNA, the CDR3 is TGTGCCAGTAGTAACAGGGATGGTAATGAAAAACTGTTTTTT. Encoded protein: CASSNRDGNEKLFF.

This chain links TRBV9 with TRBJ1-6; D gene unclear. V lost 0 bases and J lost 7, with 11 bases in between. The CDR3 spans 15 residues. Per the germline V gene, CDR1 is SGDLS and CDR2 is YYNGEE. The CDR3 here is CASSVVSFQNSPLHF. In DNA form, the CDR3 reads TGTGCCAGCAGCGTAGTTTCTTTTCAGAATTCACCCCTCCACTTT.

With regard to this clone: Other DNA sequences in the same sample also yield this CDR3. This rearrangement joins TRBV19 to TRBJ1-1; D might be TRBD1 (6 bases). The CDR3 length is 14 residues. V lost 2 bases and J lost 1, with 8 bases in between. CDR1 LNHDA and CDR2 SQIVND come from the germline V gene (reference sequence). The CDR3 nucleotides are TGTGCCAGTAGTATAACAGGGTCGAACACTGAAGCTTTCTTT. This codes for CASSITGSNTEAFF.

The V call is TRBV30, the J call TRBJ2-3; 14 positions match TRBD2. Per the germline V gene, CDR1 is GTSNPN and CDR2 is SVGIG (reference sequence). The CDR3 contains 16 residues. V was pared by 2 bases and J by 3 bases, with 4 bases of the junction left unmatched. DNA of the CDR3: TGTGCCTGGAGTAGGGGGACTAGCGGGGGAACAGATACGCAGTATTTT. Translation gives CAWSRGTSGGTDTQYF.

This clone turned up a few times. V and J are TRBV19 and TRBJ1-2, with a possible D match to TRBD1 (6 bases). Trimming removed 3 bases from V and 4 bases from J, with 12 bases in between. CDR1 and CDR2 (germline): LNHDA, SQIVND (reference sequence). This CDR3 is 14 amino acids long. In DNA form, the CDR3 reads TGTGCCAGTAGTATCACCGGGACAATCTATGGCTACACCTTC. It yields the protein CASSITGTIYGYTF. Together with reference TRBV19 and TRBJ1-2, the CDR3 gives the full variable domain: DGGITQSPKYLFRKEGQNVTLSCEQNLNHDAMYWYRQDPGQGLRLIYYSQIVNDFQKGDIAEGYSVSREKKESFPLTVTSAQKNPTAFYLCASSITGTIYGYTFGSGTRLTVV.

Only one count was recorded for this clone. V and J are TRBV6-5 and TRBJ1-5; D is unresolved. Per germline, CDR1 MNHEY and CDR2 SVGAGI. Trimming stripped 5 bases from V and 5 bases from J, with 10 bases between. The CDR3 extends over 13 amino acids. This CDR3 is CASSAERDQPQHF. The CDR3 nucleotides are TGTGCCAGCAGTGCTGAGCGGGATCAGCCCCAGCATTTT.

The chain recombines TRBV6-4 with TRBJ2-7, with TRBD2 matching over 9 bases. CDR3 length equals 20 residues. Germline V gives CDR1 MRHNA, CDR2 SNTAGT. Unmatched junction bases numbered 22, after V lost 3 bases and J lost 4 bases. CDR3 amino acids: CASSEEVGTSSPKEVYEQYF. CDR3 bases: TGTGCCAGCAGTGAAGAGGTGGGGACTAGCTCTCCCAAGGAGGTTTACGAGCAGTACTTC.

The chain is built from TRBV27 and TRBJ2-1; 8 nucleotides align to TRBD2. This CDR3 is 13 amino acids long. Looked up from germline, CDR1 is MNHEY and CDR2 is SMNVEV (reference sequence). Germline trimming cut 3 bases from V and 7 bases from J; bases unmatched to any gene: 2. The CDR3 is CASSFSGNNEQFF. For the CDR3, the DNA is TGTGCCAGCAGTTTTAGCGGGAATAATGAGCAGTTCTTC.

This chain links TRBV27 with TRBJ2-7, with 13 bases matching TRBD2. Germline assignment: CDR1 MNHEY and CDR2 SMNVEV (reference sequence). Unmatched junction bases numbered 8, after V lost 6 bases and J lost 0 bases. The CDR3 extends over 17 amino acids. CDR3 sequence reads: CASSTGLAGVSSYEQYF. The CDR3 nucleotides are TGTGCCAGCAGCACTGGACTAGCGGGGGTGAGCTCCTACGAGCAGTACTTC.

This chain uses TRBV4-1 with TRBJ2-2; 8 bases fit TRBD1. This CDR3 has 17 amino acids. The V gene end was trimmed by 2 bases and the J gene end by 3 bases; junction bases not matched to a gene: 8. Germline V gene data show CDR1 as MGHRA and CDR2 as YSYEKL. CDR3 residues: CASSQPTGTGYTGELFF. Written as DNA, the CDR3 is TGCGCCAGCAGCCAACCCACCGGGACAGGATACACCGGGGAGCTGTTTTTT.